One T cell receptor beta chain is described in this entry. These data originate in a study of blood T cells in healthy people across ages. The CDR3 is 13 amino acids. Germline loops: CDR1 MDHEN, CDR2 SYDVKM. With 6 bases removed from V and 7 bases from J, the gap between germline ends came to 10 bases. A second PCR of roughly 7 to 11 cycles used a sample-barcoded 5' primer and a J-beta primer mix. TCRdb re-derived calls from the 5' RACE reads in MiXCR, one entry per CDR3 protein. The sample includes more than 700,000 distinct CDR3 sequences, about 48% of them seen just once. Sequencing was performed on blood. The chain couples TRBV28 to TRBJ1-6; a weak D match, TRBD1 (5 bases). The sequence was obtained from a man older than 75 in good health. The chain's CDR3 is CASSTGGNSPLHF. The CDR3, as DNA: TGTGCCAGCAGCACCGGGGGGAATTCACCCCTCCACTTT.